This record looks at one TCR beta chain sequence and its context. The antigen this receptor binds is unknown. No much larger clone is present one base from it, and per-base qualities are unavailable. Explained via the paper, the time point label denotes: approximately 25 months on ibrutinib. For TCR beta library preparation, about 2.1 micrograms of genomic DNA were extracted from the cryopreserved PBMCs. High-throughput TCR beta sequencing was performed on longitudinal blood samples from CLL patients receiving ibrutinib monotherapy. The patients took part in an open-label, single-center phase 2 trial of ibrutinib monotherapy. The germline V gene (reference sequence) sets CDR1 to MNHEY and CDR2 to SMNVEV. V is cut back by 6 bases and J by 2 bases, with 6 bases in the junction unmatched. Counted from cysteine to phenylalanine, this CDR3 has 14 amino acids. The read is trimmed to its CDR3 DNA, 42 bases read in frame from base 1.

Each clonotype received, on average, about 10x coverage in deep resolution sequencing performed on a MiSeq, where the target depth lay between 1 in 1 million and 1 in 200,000 T cells. The immunoSEQ hsTCRB Kit was used to generate TCR beta libraries. The source study handled its data this way. The data were analyzed with ImmunoSEQ Analyzer and ImmunoSEQ Data Assistant, and V, D and J gene assignments followed IMGT definitions. Clonality, which ranges from 0 to 1, was calculated by subtracting the normalized Shannon entropy of productive rearrangement frequencies from one. Only overrepresented clonotypes making up at least 0.05% of the repertoire of each patient were included in the public clonotype analysis. Around 14 repertoires from age-matched healthy donors, obtained from immuneACCESS, served as clonality controls. What TCRdb holds here is the immuneACCESS table cut down to in-frame rearrangements. Part of the clones is not present; checked against another copy, under half of the missing clones reflect an unresolved V gene, and the others are unexplained. V, J and clone size reflect that table, while D and trimming were determined from the DNA. The sample contains around 130,000 clones, under 90% of them found a single time. The ten largest clones capture about 3.3% of the sample.

The data belong to a study of cytotoxic CD8 clonotypes in ibrutinib-treated CLL (dated by TCRdb to about 2021). General notes on the study: The cohort had ten to twelve relapsed/refractory and more than 14 treatment-naive patients; some 17 were IGHV unmutated. On average, each sample yielded around 230,000 productive templates and 94,082 productive rearrangements. Partial responses were observed in 24 patients and complete responses in 2; after a median follow-up of around 64 months, remission was maintained in 14 patients and progression was observed in approximately 12. Of the approximately 91 people in the trial, approximately 24 had longitudinal samples available. Samples at response were collected after a median of roughly 13 months of treatment, with a range of about 6 to 36 months. All remission and progressive disease samples were collected while patients were still receiving ibrutinib. Cryopreserved peripheral blood mononuclear cells were obtained prior to treatment, at the time of response, and at either disease progression or sustained remission.

The paper's findings and limits, for the study overall: Sampling times were not matched between sustained-remission and progressing patients, and lymph node repertoires were not studied. An increase in clonality was observed at ibrutinib response, with clonality remaining stable during sustained remission and falling back toward baseline at progression. Public clonotypes were rare and either contracted or stayed stable during treatment, and the rise in clonality at ibrutinib response reflected the expansion of private clonotypes. At baseline, clonality was higher than in age-matched healthy donors and showed a strong correlation with circulating CD8+ T-cell counts.

This material consisted of PBMCs, taken after 24 months of ibrutinib treatment. The source is a human donor with chronic lymphocytic leukemia. The chain joins TRBV27 to TRBJ2-7, with 8 central nucleotides matching TRBD2. The CDR3 protein sequence reads: CASSAISGAYEQYF. The nucleotide sequence is given as TGTGCCAGCAGCGCCATTAGCGGGGCCTACGAGCAGTACTTC.